The TCR beta chain described here comes from a study of OX40 agonist ivuxolimab in advanced cancers. Study in general: Ivuxolimab, which patients received intravenously every 2 weeks, was dosed at 0.01 to 10 mg/kg.

From germline, CDR1 is LNHDA and CDR2 SQIVND (reference sequence). The CDR3 totals 13 residues. Deletions cut 1 base from V and 6 bases from J, with 9 bases between. Profiled with immunoSEQ multiplex PCR; TCRdb holds only in-frame clones, not every one. The table lists approximately 49,000 clones, under 90% of them singletons. Sample: CD4+ or CD8+ T cells sorted from blood, taken in a trial of the OX40 agonist ivuxolimab. The gene calls are TRBV19 and TRBJ1-2; D not resolved. The clonotype was recovered from an adult with an advanced solid tumor such as melanoma, head and neck, liver or kidney cancer. In DNA, the CDR3 is TGTGCCAGTAGTATAGGCGGGCCGAATGGCTACACCTTC. Translating gives CASSIGGPNGYTF.